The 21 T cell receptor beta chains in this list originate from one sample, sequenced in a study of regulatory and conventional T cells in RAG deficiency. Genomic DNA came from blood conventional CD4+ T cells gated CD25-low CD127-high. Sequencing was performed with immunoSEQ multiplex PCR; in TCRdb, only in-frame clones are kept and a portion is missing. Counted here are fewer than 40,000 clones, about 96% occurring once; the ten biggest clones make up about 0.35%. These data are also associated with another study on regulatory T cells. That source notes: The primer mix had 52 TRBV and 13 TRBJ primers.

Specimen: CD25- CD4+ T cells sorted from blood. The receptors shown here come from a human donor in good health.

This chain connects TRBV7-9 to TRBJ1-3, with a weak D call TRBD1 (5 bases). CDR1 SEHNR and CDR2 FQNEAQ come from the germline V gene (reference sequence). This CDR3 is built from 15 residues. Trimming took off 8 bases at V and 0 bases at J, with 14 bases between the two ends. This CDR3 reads CASRGITSSGNTIYF. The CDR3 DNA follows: TGTGCCAGCCGGGGGATAACAAGCTCTGGAAACACCATATATTTT.

CDR3 coding DNA: TGTGCCAGCAGCCCGGGACTAGCGGGAAGGGCGCAAGAGACCCAGTACTTC. This sequence encodes CASSPGLAGRAQETQYF. The chain combines TRBV28 with TRBJ2-5; 13 bases are a match to TRBD2. The J segment lost 2 bases and the V segment lost 6 bases, leaving 9 bases of the junction unmatched. This CDR3 has 17 residues. Germline CDR1 reads MDHEN; CDR2 reads SYDVKM.

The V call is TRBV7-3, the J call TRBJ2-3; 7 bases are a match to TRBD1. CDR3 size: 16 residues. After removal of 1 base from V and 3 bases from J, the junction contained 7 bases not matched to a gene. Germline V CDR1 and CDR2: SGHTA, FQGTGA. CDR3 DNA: TGTGCCAGCAGCTTAATGGTGTCAGGGGGTACAGATACGCAGTATTTT. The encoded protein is CASSLMVSGGTDTQYF.

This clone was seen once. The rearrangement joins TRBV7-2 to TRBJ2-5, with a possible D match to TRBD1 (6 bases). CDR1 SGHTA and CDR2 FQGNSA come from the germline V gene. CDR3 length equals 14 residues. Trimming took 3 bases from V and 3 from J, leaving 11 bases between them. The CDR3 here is CASSFYREKETQYF. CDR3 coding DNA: TGTGCCAGCAGCTTCTACAGGGAAAAAGAGACCCAGTACTTC.

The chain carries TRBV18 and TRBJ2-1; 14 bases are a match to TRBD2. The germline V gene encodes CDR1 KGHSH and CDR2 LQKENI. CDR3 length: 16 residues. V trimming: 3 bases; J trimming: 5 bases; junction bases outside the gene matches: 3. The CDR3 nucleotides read TGTGCCAGCTCACCGCCGACTAGCGGGAGGGACAATGAGCAGTTCTTC. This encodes CASSPPTSGRDNEQFF.

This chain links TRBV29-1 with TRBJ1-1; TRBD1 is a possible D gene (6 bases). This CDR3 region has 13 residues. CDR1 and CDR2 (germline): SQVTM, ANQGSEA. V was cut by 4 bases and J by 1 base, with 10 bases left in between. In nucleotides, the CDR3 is TGCAGCGTTGCGGCAGGGGCGAACACTGAAGCTTTCTTT. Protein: CSVAAGANTEAFF.

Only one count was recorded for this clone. Here the CDR3 DNA reads TGTGCCACCACAGACAGGGATAGCAATCAGCCCCAGCATTTT. Encoded protein: CATTDRDSNQPQHF. The V gene is TRBV6-5, the J gene TRBJ1-5; 7 bases map to TRBD1. The CDR3 consists of 14 residues. The germline V gene encodes CDR1 MNHEY and CDR2 SVGAGI. J lost 0 bases, V lost 10 bases, and 6 bases had no gene match.

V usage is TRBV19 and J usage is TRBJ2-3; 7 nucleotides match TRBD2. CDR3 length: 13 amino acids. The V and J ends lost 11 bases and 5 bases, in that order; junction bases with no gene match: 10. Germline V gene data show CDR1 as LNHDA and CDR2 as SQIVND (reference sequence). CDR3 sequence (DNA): TGTGCCCGCCAGCGGGATTTTCAAGATACGCAGTATTTT. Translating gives CARQRDFQDTQYF.

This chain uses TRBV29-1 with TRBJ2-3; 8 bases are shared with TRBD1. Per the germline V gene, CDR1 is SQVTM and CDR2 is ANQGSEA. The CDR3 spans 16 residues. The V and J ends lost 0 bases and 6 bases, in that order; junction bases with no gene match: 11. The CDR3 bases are TGCAGCGTTGAAGACCCATGGGCGGACAGGGTGGATACGCAGTATTTT. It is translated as CSVEDPWADRVDTQYF.

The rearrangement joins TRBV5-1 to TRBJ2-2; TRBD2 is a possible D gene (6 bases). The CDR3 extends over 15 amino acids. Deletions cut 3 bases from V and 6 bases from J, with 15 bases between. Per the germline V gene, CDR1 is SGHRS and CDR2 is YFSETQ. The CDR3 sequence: CASSSAPGSPGELFF. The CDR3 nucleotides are TGCGCCAGCAGCTCCGCTCCCGGGAGTCCCGGGGAGCTGTTTTTT.

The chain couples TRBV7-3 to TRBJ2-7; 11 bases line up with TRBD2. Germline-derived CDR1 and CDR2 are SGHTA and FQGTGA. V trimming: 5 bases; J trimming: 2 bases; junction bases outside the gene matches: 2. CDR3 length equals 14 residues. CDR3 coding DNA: TGTGCCAGCAGCATAGCGGGAGGGCCCTACGAGCAGTACTTC. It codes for CASSIAGGPYEQYF.

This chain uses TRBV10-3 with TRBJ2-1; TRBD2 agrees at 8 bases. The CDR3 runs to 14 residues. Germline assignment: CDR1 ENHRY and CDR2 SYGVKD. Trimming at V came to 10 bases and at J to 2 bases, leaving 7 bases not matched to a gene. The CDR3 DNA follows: TGTGCCAGCCAAGCGGGAGAAACCTACAATGAGCAGTTCTTC. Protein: CASQAGETYNEQFF.

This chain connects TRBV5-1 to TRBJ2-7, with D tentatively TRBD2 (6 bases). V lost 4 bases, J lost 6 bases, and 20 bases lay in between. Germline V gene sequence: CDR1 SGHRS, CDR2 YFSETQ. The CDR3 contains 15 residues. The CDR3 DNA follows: TGCGCCAGCAGCCCATCTAGCGCGGGGAGAGGCGAGCAGTACTTC. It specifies CASSPSSAGRGEQYF.

Here the CDR3 DNA reads TGCGCCAGCAGCTTTGGGGACAGGGCGGAGACCCAGTACTTC. Translating gives CASSFGDRAETQYF. The V call is TRBV5-1, the J call TRBJ2-5; 9 nucleotides match TRBD1. With V trimmed by 2 bases and J by 5 bases, 4 bases remained unmatched. The CDR3 loop spans 14 amino acids. Per the germline V gene, CDR1 is SGHRS and CDR2 is YFSETQ.

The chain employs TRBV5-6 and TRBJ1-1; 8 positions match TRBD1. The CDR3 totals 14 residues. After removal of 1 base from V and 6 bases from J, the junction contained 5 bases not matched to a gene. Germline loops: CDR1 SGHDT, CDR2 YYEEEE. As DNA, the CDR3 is TGTGCCAGCAGCTTGCAGGACAGGGCTCCTGAAGCTTTCTTT. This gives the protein CASSLQDRAPEAFF.

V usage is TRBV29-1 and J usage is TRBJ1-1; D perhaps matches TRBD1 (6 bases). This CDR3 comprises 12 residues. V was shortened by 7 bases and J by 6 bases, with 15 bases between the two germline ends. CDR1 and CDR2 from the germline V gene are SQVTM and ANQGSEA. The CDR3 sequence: CSARGGRAEAFF. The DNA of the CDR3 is TGCAGCGCTAGAGGGGGGAGGGCTGAAGCTTTCTTT.

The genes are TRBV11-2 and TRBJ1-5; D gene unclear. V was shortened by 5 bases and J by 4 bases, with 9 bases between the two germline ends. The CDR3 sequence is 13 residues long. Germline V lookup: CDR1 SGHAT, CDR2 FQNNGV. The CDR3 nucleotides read TGTGCCAGCAGCCTGGCAGGAAATCAGCCCCAGCATTTT. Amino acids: CASSLAGNQPQHF.

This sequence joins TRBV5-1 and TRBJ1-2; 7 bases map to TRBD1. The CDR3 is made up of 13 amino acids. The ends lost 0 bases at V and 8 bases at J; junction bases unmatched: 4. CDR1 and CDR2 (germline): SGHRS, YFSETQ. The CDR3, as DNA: TGCGCCAGCAGCTTGGGAGGGGGCGAGGGCTACACCTTC. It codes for CASSLGGGEGYTF.

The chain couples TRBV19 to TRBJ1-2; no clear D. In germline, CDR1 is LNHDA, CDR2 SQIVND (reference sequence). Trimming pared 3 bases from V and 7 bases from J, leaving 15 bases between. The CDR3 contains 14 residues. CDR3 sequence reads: CASSISATISGYTF. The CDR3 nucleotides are TGTGCCAGTAGTATTAGTGCCACCATATCTGGCTACACCTTC.

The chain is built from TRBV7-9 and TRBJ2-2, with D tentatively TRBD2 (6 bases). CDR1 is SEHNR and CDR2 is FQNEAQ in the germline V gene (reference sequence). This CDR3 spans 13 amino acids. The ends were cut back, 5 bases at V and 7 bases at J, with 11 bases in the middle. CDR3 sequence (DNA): TGTGCCAGCAGCCCGTCGCGGGACGGGGAGCTGTTTTTT. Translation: CASSPSRDGELFF.

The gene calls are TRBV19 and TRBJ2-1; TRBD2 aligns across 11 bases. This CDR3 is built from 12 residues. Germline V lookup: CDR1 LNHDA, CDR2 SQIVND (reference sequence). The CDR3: CTSGRGNNEQFF. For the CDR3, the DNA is TGTACTAGCGGGAGAGGAAACAATGAGCAGTTCTTC.